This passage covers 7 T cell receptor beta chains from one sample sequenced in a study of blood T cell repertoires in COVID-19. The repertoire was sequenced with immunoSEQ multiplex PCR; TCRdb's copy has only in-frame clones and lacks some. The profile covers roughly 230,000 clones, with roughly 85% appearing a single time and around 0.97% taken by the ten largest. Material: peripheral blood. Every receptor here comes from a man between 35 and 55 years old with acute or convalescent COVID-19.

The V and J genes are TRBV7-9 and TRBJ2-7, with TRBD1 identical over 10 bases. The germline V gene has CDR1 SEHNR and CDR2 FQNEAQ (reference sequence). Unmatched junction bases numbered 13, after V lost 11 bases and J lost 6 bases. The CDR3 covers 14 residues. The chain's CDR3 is CAGSETGGSGEQYF. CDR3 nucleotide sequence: TGTGCCGGATCTGAGACAGGGGGCTCGGGCGAGCAGTACTTC.

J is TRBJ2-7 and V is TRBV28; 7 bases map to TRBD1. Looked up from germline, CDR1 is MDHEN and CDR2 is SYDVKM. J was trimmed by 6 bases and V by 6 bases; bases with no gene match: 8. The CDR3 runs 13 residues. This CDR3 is CASSEPTGREQYF. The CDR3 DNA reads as TGTGCCAGCAGCGAACCGACAGGGCGCGAGCAGTACTTC.

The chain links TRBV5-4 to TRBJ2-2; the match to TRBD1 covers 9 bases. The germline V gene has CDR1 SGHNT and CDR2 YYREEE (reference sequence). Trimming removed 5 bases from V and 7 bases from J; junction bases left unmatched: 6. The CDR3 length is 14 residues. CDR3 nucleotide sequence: TGTGCCAGCAGTCTACAGGGGGCAGGCGGGGAGCTGTTTTTT. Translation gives CASSLQGAGGELFF.

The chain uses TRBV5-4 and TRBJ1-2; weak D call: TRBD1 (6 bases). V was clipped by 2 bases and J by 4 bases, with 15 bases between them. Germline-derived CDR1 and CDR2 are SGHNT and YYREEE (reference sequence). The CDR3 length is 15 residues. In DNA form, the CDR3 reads TGTGCCAGCAGCTTTAGCAGGGGCTCCGGCTATGGCTACACCTTC. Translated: CASSFSRGSGYGYTF.

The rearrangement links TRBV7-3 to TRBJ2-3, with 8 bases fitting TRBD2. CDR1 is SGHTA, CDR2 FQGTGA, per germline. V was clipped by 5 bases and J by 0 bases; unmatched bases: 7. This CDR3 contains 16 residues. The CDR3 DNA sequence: TGTGCCAGCAGCCTACACGGACTAGCCAGCACAGATACGCAGTATTTT. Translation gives CASSLHGLASTDTQYF.

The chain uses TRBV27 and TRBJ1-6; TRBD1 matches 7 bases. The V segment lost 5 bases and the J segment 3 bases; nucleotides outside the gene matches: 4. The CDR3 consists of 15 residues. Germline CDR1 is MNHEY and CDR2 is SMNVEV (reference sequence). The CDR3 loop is CASSQTGSYNSPLHF. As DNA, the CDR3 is TGTGCCAGCAGTCAGACAGGGAGCTATAATTCACCCCTCCACTTT.

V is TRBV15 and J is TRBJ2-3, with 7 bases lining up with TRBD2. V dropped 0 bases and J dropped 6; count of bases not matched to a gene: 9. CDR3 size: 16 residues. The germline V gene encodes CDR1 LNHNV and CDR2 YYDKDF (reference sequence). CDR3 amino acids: CATSRDRGGGSDTQYF. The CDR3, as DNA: TGTGCCACCAGCAGAGATCGTGGGGGGGGTTCCGATACGCAGTATTTT.